The source of this TCR beta chain is a study of blood T cell repertoires in COVID-19. About the study: Specimens from acute and convalescent COVID-19 originated in the United States, Italy and Spain. PBMCs, B-cell-depleted T cells, or T cells were the source of the cDNA or gDNA that made up the material.

The germline gives CDR1 LNHDA, CDR2 SQIVND (reference sequence). The CDR3 has 14 amino acids. V shed 7 bases and J shed 5 bases, with 17 bases lying between them. Authors' analysis steps: Estimation of nucleated cell counts was performed using reference gene primer amplification. Assay: immunoSEQ multiplex PCR; the TCRdb copy retains only in-frame clones and omits some. V, J and clone size reflect that table, while D and trimming were determined from the DNA. The data contain 200,000 to 250,000 clones, 85% to 90% of them singletons. This clone came up a few times. Sequencing used peripheral blood. This chain joins TRBV19 and TRBJ1-2; tentatively, D is TRBD1 (6 bases). The sequence was collected from a young man with active or convalescent COVID-19. CDR3 nucleotide sequence: TGTGCCAGTACCCTAGCAGGGGTGTCATATGGCTACACCTTC. It translates to CASTLAGVSYGYTF.